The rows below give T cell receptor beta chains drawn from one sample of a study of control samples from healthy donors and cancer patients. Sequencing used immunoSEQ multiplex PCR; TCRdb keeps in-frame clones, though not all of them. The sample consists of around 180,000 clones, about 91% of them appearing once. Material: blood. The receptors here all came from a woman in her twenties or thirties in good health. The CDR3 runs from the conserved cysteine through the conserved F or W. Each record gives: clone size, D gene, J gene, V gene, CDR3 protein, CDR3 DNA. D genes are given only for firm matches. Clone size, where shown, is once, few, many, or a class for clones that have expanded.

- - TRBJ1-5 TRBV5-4 CASSLTGSNQPQHF TGTGCCAGCAGCTTGACCGGGTCCAATCAGCCCCAGCATTTT
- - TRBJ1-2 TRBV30 CAWRYGGDRANTF TGTGCCTGGAGGTACGGAGGGGATAGGGCGAACACCTTC
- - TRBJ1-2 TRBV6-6 CASTRLDFGYGYTF TGTGCCAGCACCAGGTTGGATTTTGGGTATGGCTACACCTTC
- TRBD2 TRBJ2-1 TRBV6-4 CASSDSRGVSGDNEQFF TGTGCCAGCAGTGACTCTCGAGGGGTCAGCGGGGATAATGAGCAGTTCTTC
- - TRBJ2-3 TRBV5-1 CASSLAESHRGTDTQYF TGCGCCAGCAGCTTGGCCGAGTCACACCGGGGCACAGATACGCAGTATTTT
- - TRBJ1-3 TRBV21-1 CASSSRRSGNTIYF TGTGCCAGCAGCAGTAGGCGCTCTGGAAACACCATATATTTT
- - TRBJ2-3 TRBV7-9 CASSTAGAFTDTQYF TGTGCCAGCTCGACGGCGGGGGCCTTCACAGATACGCAGTATTTT
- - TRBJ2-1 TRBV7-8 CASSLGTGPHNEQFF TGTGCCAGCAGCTTAGGAACTGGGCCACACAATGAGCAGTTCTTC
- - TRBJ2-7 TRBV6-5 CASREFEWLEQYF TGTGCCAGCAGGGAGTTTGAGTGGCTCGAGCAGTACTTC
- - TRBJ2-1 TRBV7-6 CASSGRGGGSSYNEQFF TGTGCCAGCAGCGGGCGCGGTGGGGGGAGCTCCTACAATGAGCAGTTCTTC
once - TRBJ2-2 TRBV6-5 CASSYLQGATGELFF TGTGCCAGCAGTTATCTGCAGGGAGCCACCGGGGAGCTGTTTTTT
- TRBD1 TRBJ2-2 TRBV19 CATERTGGTTGELFF TGTGCCACCGAACGGACAGGGGGGACCACCGGGGAGCTGTTTTTT
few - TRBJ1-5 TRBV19 CASNRPPDPQHF TGTGCCAGTAACAGACCGCCGGATCCCCAGCATTTT
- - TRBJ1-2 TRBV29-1 CSVVEGSYGYTF TGCAGCGTTGTGGAGGGTAGCTATGGCTACACCTTC
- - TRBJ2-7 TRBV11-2 CASSLRLDYEQYF TGTGCCAGCAGCTTAAGACTAGACTACGAGCAGTACTTC
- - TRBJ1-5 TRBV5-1 CASSLSSGSNQPQHF TGCGCCAGCAGCTTGTCCTCAGGTAGCAATCAGCCCCAGCATTTT
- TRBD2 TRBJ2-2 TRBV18 CASSPTSAGELFF TGTGCCAGCTCCCCAACTAGCGCCGGGGAGCTGTTTTTT
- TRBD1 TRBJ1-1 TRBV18 CASSPRSAGGLNTEAFF TGTGCCAGCTCACCAAGATCGGCAGGGGGCTTGAACACTGAAGCTTTCTTT
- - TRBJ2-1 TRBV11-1 CASLTGYNEQFF TGTGCCAGCCTCACCGGGTACAATGAGCAGTTCTTC
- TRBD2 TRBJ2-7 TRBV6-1 CASSEFLAVYEQYF TGTGCCAGCAGTGAATTCCTAGCGGTGTACGAGCAGTACTTC
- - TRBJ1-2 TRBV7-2 CASSPRIWDAGDGYTF TGTGCCAGCAGCCCACGAATATGGGACGCCGGGGATGGCTACACCTTC
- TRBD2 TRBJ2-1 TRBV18 CASSRGLAGGPGDEQFF TGTGCCAGCTCACGCGGACTAGCGGGGGGCCCGGGGGATGAGCAGTTCTTC
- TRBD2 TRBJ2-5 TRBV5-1 CASSLASGGARETQYF TGCGCCAGCAGCTTGGCTAGCGGGGGGGCTAGAGAGACCCAGTACTTC
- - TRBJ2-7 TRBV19 CASSWDIFYEQYF TGTGCCAGCTCTTGGGACATTTTCTACGAGCAGTACTTC